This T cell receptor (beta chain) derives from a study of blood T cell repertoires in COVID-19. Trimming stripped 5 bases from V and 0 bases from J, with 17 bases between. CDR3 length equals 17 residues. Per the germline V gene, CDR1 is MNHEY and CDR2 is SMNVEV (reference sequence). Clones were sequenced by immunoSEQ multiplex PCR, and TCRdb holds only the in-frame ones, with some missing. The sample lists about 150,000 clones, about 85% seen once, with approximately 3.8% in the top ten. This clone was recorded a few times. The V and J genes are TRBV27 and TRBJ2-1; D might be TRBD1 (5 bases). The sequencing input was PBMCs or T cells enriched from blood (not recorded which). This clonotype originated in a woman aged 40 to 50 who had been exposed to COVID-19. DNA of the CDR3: TGTGCCAGCAGTCCCCAAGGGGCTTATCTCTCCTACAATGAGCAGTTCTTC. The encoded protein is CASSPQGAYLSYNEQFF.